The rows below give T cell receptor beta chains drawn from one sample of a study of blood T cells in healthy people across ages. Using its own MiXCR run on the 5' RACE reads, TCRdb lists one record per CDR3 protein. Of roughly 1.5 million distinct CDR3 sequences in the sample, about 42% were seen once. The sequenced sample was blood. These receptors originate from a young woman in good health. The CDR3 runs from the conserved cysteine through the conserved F or W. D genes are given only for firm matches. For some rows the clone size is stated as once, few or many, or as a class when expanded; others skip it.

size	V	D	J	DNA	CDR3
NA	TRBV12-3/TRBV12-4	TRBD2	TRBJ2-7	TGTGCCAGCAGTTTTGGCGGGAGTGGCTTCGACGAGCAGTACTTC	CASSFGGSGFDEQYF
NA	TRBV7-9	NA	TRBJ1-2	TGTGCCAGCAGCCGAGGGGGGCCCCACTATGGCTACACCTTC	CASSRGGPHYGYTF
NA	TRBV4-3	NA	TRBJ1-2	TGCGCCAGCAGCCAAGACGCAGGGGCGAGTTATGGCTACACCTTC	CASSQDAGASYGYTF
NA	TRBV7-9	TRBD1	TRBJ1-2	TGTGCCAGCAGCAAAGGGGGACAGGGTGGAAACTATGGCTACACCTTC	CASSKGGQGGNYGYTF
NA	TRBV11-2	NA	TRBJ1-2	TGTGCCAGCTCGGGGCTTATTAGCTATGGCTACACCTTC	CASSGLISYGYTF
few	TRBV12-3/TRBV12-4	TRBD1	TRBJ1-1	TGTGCCAGCAGGAATTCCGGGACAGGGACCACTGAAGCTTTCTTT	CASRNSGTGTTEAFF
NA	TRBV6-1	TRBD1	TRBJ2-3	TGTGCCAGCCGCCAGGGTAACAGGGGGCCCTTAAGCACAGATACGCAGTATTTT	CASRQGNRGPLSTDTQYF
NA	TRBV6-2/TRBV6-3	NA	TRBJ1-1	TGTGCCAGCAGTTACCGGGTCAGAGGCACTGAAGCTTTCTTT	CASSYRVRGTEAFF
NA	TRBV5-1	NA	TRBJ1-1	TGCGCCAGCAGCTCGGGGCAGGGTGTCCTCCCCTTGAACACTGAAGCTTTCTTT	CASSSGQGVLPLNTEAFF
few	TRBV13	NA	TRBJ2-5	TGTGCCAGCAGCTTCGCTAGCGCAAACCAAGAGACCCAGTACTTC	CASSFASANQETQYF
NA	TRBV5-1	NA	TRBJ2-7	TGCGCCAGCAGCTTGTATCCCGCGGACTACGAGCAGTACTTC	CASSLYPADYEQYF
NA	TRBV7-9	NA	TRBJ1-2	TGTGCCAGCAGCCCAACTGGCGGAGCCTATGGCTACACCTTC	CASSPTGGAYGYTF
few	TRBV5-1	TRBD1	TRBJ2-1	TGCGCCAGCAGGGAAGGGACAGACAATGAGCAGTTCTTC	CASREGTDNEQFF
few	TRBV9	NA	TRBJ2-1	TGTGCCAGCAGCGCGGGAGCGGGCCAAGCGCACAATGAGCAGTTCTTC	CASSAGAGQAHNEQFF
NA	TRBV4-3	NA	TRBJ2-2	TGCGCCAGCAGCCAAGGAAGGTGGACCGGGGAGCTGTTTTTT	CASSQGRWTGELFF
many	TRBV4-1	NA	TRBJ2-3	TGCGCCAGCAGCCAAGCACAGGGCTCAGATACGCAGTATTTT	CASSQAQGSDTQYF
NA	TRBV27	TRBD1	TRBJ1-1	TGTGCCAGCAGTTTGGGACAGGCGTATGAAGCTTTCTTT	CASSLGQAYEAFF
NA	TRBV12-3/TRBV12-4	TRBD2	TRBJ2-1	TGTGCCAGCAGTTTTGGACTAGACTCCTACAATGAGCAGTTCTTC	CASSFGLDSYNEQFF
NA	TRBV12-3/TRBV12-4	NA	TRBJ2-6	TGTGCCAGACACTCGTATGGGGCCAACGTCCTGACTTTC	CARHSYGANVLTF
NA	TRBV7-2	NA	TRBJ2-5	TGTGTCAGCAGCCTCTTGGGGGGGGCTCAAGAGACCCAGTACTTC	CVSSLLGGAQETQYF
few	TRBV25-1	TRBD1	TRBJ1-4	TGTGCCAGCAGAGACAGGGCGGGGAATGAAAAACTGTTTTTT	CASRDRAGNEKLFF
NA	TRBV15	NA	TRBJ1-5	TGTGCCACCAGCAGGAGAGATTATAGCAATCAGCCCCAGCATTTT	CATSRRDYSNQPQHF
few	TRBV4-3	NA	TRBJ2-7	TGCGCCAGCAGCCAAGATTTCGCGGGACCCTCCTACGAGCAGTACTTC	CASSQDFAGPSYEQYF
many	TRBV20-1	TRBD2	TRBJ2-1	TGCAGTGCCCAAAGCCCGGCTAGCGGGGGGGCTGGGGAGCAGTTCTTC	CSAQSPASGGAGEQFF
NA	TRBV24-1	TRBD1	TRBJ2-5	TGTGCCACCAGTGAGCCCGGGACAGAAGAGACCCAGTACTTC	CATSEPGTEETQYF
NA	TRBV27	TRBD2	TRBJ2-1	TGTGCCAGAAAGGCTAGCGGGTGGTATGATGAGCAGTTCTTC	CARKASGWYDEQFF
NA	TRBV6-6	NA	TRBJ2-7	TGTGCCAGCAGTTACTCCTTGGGCTCCTACGAGCAGTACTTC	CASSYSLGSYEQYF
NA	TRBV27	TRBD2	TRBJ2-3	TGTGCCAGCCCTCTAGCGGACTGCACAGATACGCAGTATTTT	CASPLADCTDTQYF
NA	TRBV18	TRBD2	TRBJ2-1	TGTGCCAGCTCACCCCTAAACAGCGGGGATGACAATGAGCAGTTCTTC	CASSPLNSGDDNEQFF
once	TRBV9	NA	TRBJ1-1	TGTGCCAGCACCCGACAGGCCCAGGGTATGAACACTGAAGCTTTCTTT	CASTRQAQGMNTEAFF